This T cell receptor (beta chain) was recovered during a study of blood T cells in healthy people across ages. Notes on the study in general: Naive T cell percentage showed a strong correlation with TCR beta diversity.

Through a sample-barcoded 5' primer and a J-beta primer mix, a second PCR was run for about 7 to 12 cycles. Every cDNA was tagged by a template-switch adaptor with 12 random nucleotides. TCRdb itself ran the 5' RACE reads through MiXCR, one entry per CDR3 protein. The data hold about 1.4 million distinct CDR3 sequences, with approximately 63% observed a single time. Comments on this clonotype: The antigen is not known.

Germline trimming cut 6 bases from V and 5 bases from J; bases unmatched to any gene: 8. The length of the CDR3 is 15 residues. Germline V gene sequence: CDR1 MNHEY, CDR2 SMNVEV (reference sequence). The total RNA that was extracted per sample amounted to at least 5.5 micrograms. This chain connects TRBV27 to TRBJ2-7; 12 bases are shared with TRBD1. This TCR came from a man aged 18-30 years in good health. Sequencing used blood. This CDR3 is CASSLLGTGGNEQYF. Written as DNA, the CDR3 is TGTGCCAGCAGCTTACTCGGGACAGGGGGCAACGAGCAGTACTTC.